These 9 T cell receptor beta chains were sequenced from one sample in a study of cytomegalovirus exposure and HLA in healthy donors. The PCR had 60 Vbeta and 13 Jbeta primers. The protocol was immunoSEQ multiplex PCR, while the TCRdb copy is restricted to in-frame clones and leaves out a portion. This table holds around 70,000 clones, about 78% found once. The sample taken for sequencing was PBMCs. These TCRs come from a woman in her thirties or forties in good health and CMV-seropositive.

Points on this clone: A junction boundary mismatches the germline segment, possibly from a read error. Other DNA variants within this sample encode the same CDR3. This chain joins TRBV4-1 and TRBJ1-6, with 10 bases matching TRBD1. Germline V lookup: CDR1 MGHRA, CDR2 YSYEKL. The CDR3 totals 19 residues. This CDR3 reads CASSHDRGLLPSGNSPLHF. The DNA of the CDR3 is TGCGCCAGCAGCCATGACAGGGGGCTTCTCCCCTCCGGTAATTCCCCCCTCCACTTT.

This chain joins TRBV6-6 and TRBJ1-5; D call uncertain. Trimming shortened V by 2 bases and J by 2 bases, and 7 bases separated the two germline ends. The CDR3 runs to 14 residues. Germline-derived CDR1 and CDR2 are MNHNY and SVGAGI (reference sequence). The DNA of the CDR3 is TGTGCCAGCAGTTACGCGGATGGCAATCAGCCCCAGCATTTT. Encoded protein: CASSYADGNQPQHF.

This clone has a single count. J is TRBJ2-5 and V is TRBV2, with unresolved D. The germline gives CDR1 SNHLY, CDR2 FYNNEI. The V and J ends lost 8 bases and 1 base respectively, with 8 bases between them. The CDR3 sequence is 12 residues long. The CDR3 DNA reads as TGTGCCAGCCGAGAATTCCAAGAGACCCAGTACTTC. Its protein is CASREFQETQYF.

CDR3 nucleotides: TGTGCCAGTTGGCCGCGGGGGAGCTCCTATAATTCACCCCTCCACTTT. Its protein product is CASWPRGSSYNSPLHF. The chain joins TRBV28 to TRBJ1-6, with D tentatively TRBD1 (5 bases). Trimming removed 9 bases from V and 0 bases from J, with 15 bases in between. The CDR3 covers 16 residues. The germline V gene encodes CDR1 MDHEN and CDR2 SYDVKM.

The V call is TRBV5-1, the J call TRBJ2-1, with 10 bases matching TRBD2. Losses at the gene ends were 2 bases for V and 4 bases for J; bases not matched to a gene: 3. Looked up from germline, CDR1 is SGHRS and CDR2 is YFSETQ. The CDR3 totals 15 residues. CDR3 loop: CASSLSGGDYNEQFF. The CDR3 nucleotides read TGCGCCAGCAGCTTAAGCGGGGGGGATTACAATGAGCAGTTCTTC.

The V call is TRBV27, the J call TRBJ2-5; 7 positions match TRBD2. V was pared by 10 bases and J by 4 bases, with 9 bases of the junction left unmatched. The V gene's germline CDR1 is MNHEY and CDR2 SMNVEV (reference sequence). The CDR3 runs 13 residues. Here the CDR3 reads CATGGSMRETQYF. In DNA, the CDR3 is TGTGCCACCGGGGGGAGCATGAGAGAGACCCAGTACTTC.

The V gene is TRBV7-9, the J gene TRBJ1-1, with D possibly matching TRBD1 (6 bases). This CDR3 has 18 amino acids. V shed 4 bases and J shed 6 bases, with 27 bases lying between them. Germline V CDR1 and CDR2: SEHNR, FQNEAQ (reference sequence). CDR3 sequence: CASSSGAGGKRIYPEAFF. The DNA of the CDR3 is TGTGCCAGCAGCTCCGGTGCGGGGGGCAAAAGGATTTACCCTGAAGCTTTCTTT. The variable domain in full, completed from reference TRBV7-9 and TRBJ1-1, reads DTGVSQNPRHKITKRGQNVTFRCDPISEHNRLYWYRQTLGQGPEFLTYFQNEAQLEKSRLLSDRFSAERPKGSFSTLEIQRTEQGDSAMYLCASSSGAGGKRIYPEAFFGQGTRLTVV.

The V gene is TRBV18, the J gene TRBJ2-7, with 7 nucleotides matching TRBD1. The CDR3 is 19 residues long. J lost 2 bases, V lost 0 bases, and 16 bases had no gene match. The V gene's germline CDR1 is KGHSH and CDR2 LQKENI. In DNA, the CDR3 is TGTGCCAGCTCACCACCCTCTTACCAGACAGGGAATCTTGCCTACGAGCAGTACTTC. Protein sequence: CASSPPSYQTGNLAYEQYF.

V usage is TRBV19 and J usage is TRBJ2-1, with D hard to call. Germline CDR1 reads LNHDA; CDR2 reads SQIVND (reference sequence). The V end lost 2 bases, the J end lost 7 bases, and 9 bases lay between the germline ends. The CDR3 extends over 13 amino acids. CDR3 loop: CASSIIVRNEQFF. The CDR3 DNA is TGTGCCAGTAGTATAATCGTTCGGAATGAGCAGTTCTTC.